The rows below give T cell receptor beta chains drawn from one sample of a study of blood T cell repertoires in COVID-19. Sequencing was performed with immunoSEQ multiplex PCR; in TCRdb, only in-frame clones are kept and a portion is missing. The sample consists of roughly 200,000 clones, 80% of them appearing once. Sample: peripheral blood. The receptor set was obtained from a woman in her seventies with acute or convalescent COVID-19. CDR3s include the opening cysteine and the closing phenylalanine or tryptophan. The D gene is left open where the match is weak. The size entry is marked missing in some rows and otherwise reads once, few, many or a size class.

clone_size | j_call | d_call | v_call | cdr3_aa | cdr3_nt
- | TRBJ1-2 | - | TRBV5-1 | CASSLVLTDGYTF | TGCGCCAGCAGCTTGGTGTTAACAGATGGCTACACCTTC
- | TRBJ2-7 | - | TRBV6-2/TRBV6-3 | CASTPGYSYEQYF | TGTGCCAGCACCCCCGGTTATTCCTACGAGCAGTACTTC
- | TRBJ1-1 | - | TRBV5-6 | CASSLRSLANTEAFF | TGTGCCAGCAGCTTGCGGTCGCTCGCTAACACTGAAGCTTTCTTT
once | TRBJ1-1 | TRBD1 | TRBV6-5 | CASSPRQGLGTEAFF | TGTGCCAGCAGTCCCAGACAGGGATTGGGCACTGAAGCTTTCTTT
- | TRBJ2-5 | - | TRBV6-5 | CATQKTRGETQYF | TGTGCCACGCAGAAGACTAGAGGGGAGACCCAGTACTTC
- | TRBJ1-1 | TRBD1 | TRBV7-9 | CASSLRDRGRRDTEAFF | TGTGCCAGCAGCTTAAGGGACAGGGGGCGAAGGGACACTGAAGCTTTCTTT
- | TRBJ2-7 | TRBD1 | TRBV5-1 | CASSSQTGGSYEQYF | TGCGCCAGCAGCTCGCAGACAGGGGGATCCTACGAGCAGTACTTC
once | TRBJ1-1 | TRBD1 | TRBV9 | CASSARDRAADTEAFF | TGTGCCAGCAGCGCCCGGGACAGGGCAGCCGACACTGAAGCTTTCTTT
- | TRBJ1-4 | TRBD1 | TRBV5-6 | CASSLNRGGNEKLFF | TGTGCCAGCAGCCTTAACAGGGGTGGAAATGAAAAACTGTTTTTT
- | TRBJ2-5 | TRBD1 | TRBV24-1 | CATSAQDRGLETQYF | TGTGCCACCAGTGCCCAAGACAGGGGGCTAGAGACCCAGTACTTC
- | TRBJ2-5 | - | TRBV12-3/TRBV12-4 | CASGDSSQETQYF | TGTGCCAGCGGGGACTCGTCACAAGAGACCCAGTACTTC
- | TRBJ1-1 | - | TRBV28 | CASSLPLTVLNTEAFF | TGTGCCAGCAGCCTGCCCCTGACAGTTCTGAACACTGAAGCTTTCTTT
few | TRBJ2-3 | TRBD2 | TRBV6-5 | CASRRTSGSWDTQYF | TGTGCCAGCAGGCGGACTAGCGGGAGTTGGGATACGCAGTATTTT
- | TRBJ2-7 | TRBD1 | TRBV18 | CASSPGQGINEQYF | TGTGCCAGCTCACCGGGACAGGGTATCAACGAGCAGTACTTC
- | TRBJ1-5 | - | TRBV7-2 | CASSEQRDQPQHF | TGTGCCAGCAGCGAACAGCGGGATCAGCCCCAGCATTTT
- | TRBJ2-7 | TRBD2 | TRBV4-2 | CASSQAGLAGVYEQYF | TGTGCCAGCAGCCAAGCGGGACTAGCGGGTGTATACGAGCAGTACTTC
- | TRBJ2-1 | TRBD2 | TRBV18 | CASSPPTSGGQFF | TGTGCCAGCTCACCTCCTACTAGCGGGGGGCAGTTCTTC
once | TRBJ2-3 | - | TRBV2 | CASSETRTADTQYF | TGTGCCAGCAGTGAAACACGGACTGCAGATACGCAGTATTTT
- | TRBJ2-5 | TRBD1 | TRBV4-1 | CASSQSDRGLGETQYF | TGCGCCAGCAGCCAATCTGACAGGGGATTGGGAGAGACCCAGTACTTC
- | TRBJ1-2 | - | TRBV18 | CASSPGEYHGYTF | TGTGCCAGCTCACCCGGAGAGTATCATGGCTACACCTTC
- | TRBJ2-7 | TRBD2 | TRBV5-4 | CASTSRHGGGSSYEQYF | TGTGCCAGCACATCCCGCCACGGCGGGGGGAGCTCCTACGAGCAGTACTTC
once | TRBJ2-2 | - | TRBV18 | CASSPGSSWTGELFF | TGTGCCAGCTCACCAGGGTCTAGCTGGACCGGGGAGCTGTTTTTT
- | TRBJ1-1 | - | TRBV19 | CASSMGDTQNTEAFF | TGTGCCAGTAGTATGGGGGACACCCAGAACACTGAAGCTTTCTTT
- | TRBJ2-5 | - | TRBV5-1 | CASSWGQTQETQYF | TGCGCCAGCAGCTGGGGACAAACCCAAGAGACCCAGTACTTC
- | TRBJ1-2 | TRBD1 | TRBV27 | CASSLKGQGVSYGYTF | TGTGCCAGCAGTTTAAAGGGCCAGGGGGTCAGCTATGGCTACACCTTC
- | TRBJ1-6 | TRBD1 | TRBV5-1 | CASRGQGSGNSPLHF | TGCGCCAGCAGGGGACAGGGGAGCGGTAATTCACCCCTCCACTTT
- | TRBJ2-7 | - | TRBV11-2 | CASSLVQTPTYEQYF | TGTGCCAGCAGCTTAGTTCAGACACCAACCTACGAGCAGTACTTC
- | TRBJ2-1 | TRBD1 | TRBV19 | CASSIPGTGYNEQFF | TGTGCCAGTAGTATACCCGGGACAGGCTACAATGAGCAGTTCTTC
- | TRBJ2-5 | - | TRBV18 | CASSRAPQETQYF | TGTGCCAGCTCACGAGCACCTCAAGAGACCCAGTACTTC
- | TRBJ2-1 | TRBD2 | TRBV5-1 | CASSLGFGGGKFLLF | TGCGCCAGCAGCTTGGGATTTGGGGGAGGGAAGTTTCTGCTCTTC
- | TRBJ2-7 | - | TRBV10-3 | CAISESVLTVYEQYF | TGTGCCATCAGTGAGAGTGTCCTCACAGTCTACGAGCAGTACTTC
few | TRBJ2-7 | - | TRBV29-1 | CSVGVGADSYEQYF | TGCAGCGTTGGGGTGGGCGCTGACTCCTACGAGCAGTACTTC
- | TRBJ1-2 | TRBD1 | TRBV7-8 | CASSPRDSNYRGYTF | TGTGCCAGCAGCCCCAGGGACAGTAACTATCGTGGCTACACCTTC
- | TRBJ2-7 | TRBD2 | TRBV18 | CASSPGTSEHYEQYF | TGTGCCAGCTCACCGGGGACTAGCGAACACTACGAGCAGTACTTC
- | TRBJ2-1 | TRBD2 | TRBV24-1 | CATRESSGLYNEQFF | TGTGCCACCAGAGAATCTAGCGGGTTATACAATGAGCAGTTCTTC
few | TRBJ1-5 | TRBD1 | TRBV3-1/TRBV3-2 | CASSQVDRDDNQPQHF | TGTGCCAGCAGCCAAGTGGACAGGGATGATAATCAGCCCCAGCATTTT
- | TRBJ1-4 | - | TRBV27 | CASSFHRSNEKLFF | TGTGCCAGCAGTTTCCACAGGAGTAATGAAAAACTGTTTTTT